This T cell receptor beta chain was obtained from a study of cytomegalovirus exposure and HLA in healthy donors. Per germline, CDR1 SGHAT and CDR2 FQNNGV. V lost 2 bases, J lost 3 bases, and 19 bases lay in between. CDR3 length: 18 amino acids. PCR amplification relied on 60 Vbeta primers (plus 13 Jbeta primers). Measured with immunoSEQ multiplex PCR; TCRdb has only the in-frame clones, and not every one. This repertoire shows fewer than 150,000 clones, around 77% found once; its top ten account for 2% to 2.5%. The material sequenced was PBMCs. The chain is built from TRBV11-2 and TRBJ2-2; D is possibly TRBD2 (5 bases). The clonotype was recovered from a man under 40 in good health and CMV-seronegative. The CDR3 is CASSLRLSGGPHTGELFF. As DNA, the CDR3 is TGTGCCAGCAGCTTACGTCTGTCAGGCGGGCCACACACCGGGGAGCTGTTTTTT.